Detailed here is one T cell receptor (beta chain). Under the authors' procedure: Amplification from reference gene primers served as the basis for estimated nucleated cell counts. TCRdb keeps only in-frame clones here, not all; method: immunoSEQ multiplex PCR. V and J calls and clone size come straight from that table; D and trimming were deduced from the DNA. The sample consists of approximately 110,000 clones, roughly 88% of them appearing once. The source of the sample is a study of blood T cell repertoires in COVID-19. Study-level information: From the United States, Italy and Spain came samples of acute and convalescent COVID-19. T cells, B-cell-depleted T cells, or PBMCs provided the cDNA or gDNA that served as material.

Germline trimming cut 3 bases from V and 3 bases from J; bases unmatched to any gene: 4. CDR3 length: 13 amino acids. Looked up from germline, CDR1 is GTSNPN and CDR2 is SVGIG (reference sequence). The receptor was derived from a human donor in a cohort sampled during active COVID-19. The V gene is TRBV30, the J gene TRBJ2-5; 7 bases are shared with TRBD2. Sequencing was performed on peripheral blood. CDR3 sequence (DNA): TGTGCCTGGAGGTTAGCGGGTAAAGAGACCCAGTACTTC. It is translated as CAWRLAGKETQYF. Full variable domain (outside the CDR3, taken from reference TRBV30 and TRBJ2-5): SQTIHQWPATLVQPVGSPLSLECTVEGTSNPNLYWYRQAAGRGLQLLFYSVGIGQISSEVPQNLSASRPQDRQFILSSKKLLLSDSGFYLCAWRLAGKETQYFGPGTRLLVL.